Below, one T cell receptor (beta chain) is given with its context. Its antigen is unidentified. The repertoire was sequenced with immunoSEQ multiplex PCR; TCRdb's copy has only in-frame clones and lacks some. This sample has 51,000 or so clones; 90% to 95% occur once, and the top ten carry approximately 2.9%. The germline V gene has CDR1 LGHNA and CDR2 YNFKEQ. This CDR3 is 13 amino acids long. V lost 3 bases, J lost 3 bases, and 9 bases lay in between. This related bone marrow graft donor gave peripheral blood on the day of marrow donation. The data stem from a study of T cells after posttransplantation cyclophosphamide. The study, taken as a whole, reports: Recipient CMV seropositivity and CMV reactivation strongly tracked TRB clonality. Blood and skin or GI T cell repertoires showed limited TRB overlap. Later blood repertoires were often dominated by clones from the donor CD8+ memory compartment.

The TCR was taken from a woman younger than 45 in good health and a related stem cell transplant donor. Sequencing was done on a sample of PBMCs. The chain carries TRBV4-2 and TRBJ2-7; D perhaps matches TRBD1 (5 bases). Written as DNA, the CDR3 is TGTGCCAGCAGCCAGTTCAGGGACTACGAGCAGTACTTC. It is translated as CASSQFRDYEQYF.